The 18 T cell receptor beta chains presented below share a single source sample, sequenced in a study of cytomegalovirus exposure and HLA in healthy donors. The study ran its PCR with 60 Vbeta and 13 Jbeta primers. Assay used: immunoSEQ multiplex PCR; TCRdb lists only in-frame clones, some missing. The sample contains about 160,000 clones, around 80% of which appear only once. The sequencing input was PBMCs. These receptors all come from a male donor in good health and CMV-seropositive.

The J gene is TRBJ2-2, the V gene TRBV30; a weak D match, TRBD1 (6 bases). Germline V gives CDR1 GTSNPN, CDR2 SVGIG (reference sequence). The length of the CDR3 is 14 residues. V gave up 2 bases and J gave up 1 base, with 8 bases separating them. CDR3 sequence (DNA): TGTGCCTGGAGTCCGACAGGGAACACCGGGGAGCTGTTTTTT. Translating it yields CAWSPTGNTGELFF.

Only a few counts were recorded for this clone. The chain employs TRBV7-8 and TRBJ1-2; D ambiguous. The CDR3 has 15 amino acids. The germline V and J ends were trimmed by 5 bases and 0 bases, with 13 bases remaining between them. The germline CDR1 and CDR2 sequences are SGHVS and FQNEAQ. CDR3 coding DNA: TGTGCCAGCAGCCCTCGGATCGGGACTAACTATGGCTACACCTTC. Translated: CASSPRIGTNYGYTF.

This chain connects TRBV7-9 to TRBJ2-1; no clear D. This CDR3 has 11 residues. The germline V gene has CDR1 SEHNR and CDR2 FQNEAQ (reference sequence). Trimming cost V 1 base and J 10 bases, with 5 bases left between them. The chain's CDR3 is CASSLEAEQFF. CDR3 DNA: TGTGCCAGCAGCTTAGAAGCGGAGCAGTTCTTC. The full variable domain, with the rest looked up from reference TRBV7-9 and TRBJ2-1, is DTGVSQNPRHKITKRGQNVTFRCDPISEHNRLYWYRQTLGQGPEFLTYFQNEAQLEKSRLLSDRFSAERPKGSFSTLEIQRTEQGDSAMYLCASSLEAEQFFGPGTRLTVL.

The chain employs TRBV7-9 and TRBJ1-1; D unclear. V was shortened by 0 bases and J by 3 bases, with 14 bases between the two germline ends. The CDR3 runs 16 residues. CDR1 is SEHNR and CDR2 is FQNEAQ in the germline V gene (reference sequence). CDR3 residues: CASSLATPAHDTEAFF. CDR3 nucleotides: TGTGCCAGCAGCTTAGCGACTCCAGCCCACGACACTGAAGCTTTCTTT.

Here the CDR3 reads CASSPGLAGVYEQYF. The CDR3, as DNA: TGTGCCAGCAGCCCGGGACTAGCGGGAGTCTACGAGCAGTACTTC. V usage is TRBV13 and J usage is TRBJ2-5; TRBD2 matches 14 bases. TRBJ2-7 explains the end of the DNA better; the J call may be wrong. The CDR3 has 15 amino acids. Germline V gives CDR1 PRHDT, CDR2 FYEKMQ (reference sequence).

The chain links TRBV6-5 to TRBJ1-1; TRBD1 might be the D (6 bases). The V end lost 9 bases, the J end lost 5 bases, and 16 bases lay between the germline ends. Germline V gene data show CDR1 as MNHEY and CDR2 as SVGAGI. This CDR3 comprises 13 residues. CDR3 amino acids: CARRKGGRTEAFF. CDR3 nucleotides: TGTGCCAGGCGTAAGGGGGGGCGGACTGAAGCTTTCTTT.

This rearrangement joins TRBV9 to TRBJ2-3; D is possibly TRBD1 (5 bases). Germline loops: CDR1 SGDLS, CDR2 YYNGEE. V was clipped by 5 bases and J by 2 bases, with 15 bases between them. CDR3 length: 15 amino acids. CDR3: CASRQAAKDTDTQYF. The DNA of the CDR3 is TGTGCCAGCAGACAGGCGGCTAAAGACACAGATACGCAGTATTTT.

CDR3: CASSLEGGLAYEQYF. The CDR3 DNA sequence: TGCGCCAGCAGCTTGGAGGGGGGACTAGCCTACGAGCAGTACTTC. The chain has TRBV5-1 and TRBJ2-7; 8 bases agree with TRBD2. CDR3 length: 15 amino acids. Unmatched junction bases numbered 4, after V lost 0 bases and J lost 2 bases. From germline, CDR1 is SGHRS and CDR2 YFSETQ.

This clone was seen only once. The rearrangement uses TRBV29-1 and TRBJ2-1; 7 bases agree with TRBD2. CDR3 length: 14 amino acids. V lost 5 bases to trimming and J lost 10 bases; unmatched junction nucleotides: 14. Germline V lookup: CDR1 SQVTM, CDR2 ANQGSEA. Here the CDR3 reads CSVQAGANQWEQFF. DNA for the CDR3: TGCAGCGTTCAGGCGGGAGCCAACCAATGGGAGCAGTTCTTC.

This clone appeared a single time. V usage is TRBV6-1 and J usage is TRBJ2-7, with 9 bases matching TRBD1. V trimming: 6 bases; J trimming: 4 bases; junction bases outside the gene matches: 7. The CDR3 contains 14 residues. CDR1 is MNHNS and CDR2 is SASEGT in the germline V gene. DNA of the CDR3: TGTGCCAGCAGACCACAGGGGGCAGGTTACGAGCAGTACTTC. It yields the protein CASRPQGAGYEQYF.

Only one count was recorded for this clone. In DNA form, the CDR3 reads TGTGCCAGCAGCTCCCAATTACTACGGGACAGGGGAGTCGAGCAGTACTTC. Its protein is CASSSQLLRDRGVEQYF. The V gene is TRBV7-9, the J gene TRBJ2-7; 10 nucleotides line up with TRBD1. The ends lost 4 bases at V and 6 bases at J; junction bases unmatched: 15. This CDR3 is 17 amino acids long. Germline loops: CDR1 SEHNR, CDR2 FQNEAQ (reference sequence).

The gene calls are TRBV18 and TRBJ2-7; 9 bases agree with TRBD1. The CDR3 length is 18 residues. V dropped 2 bases and J dropped 2; count of bases not matched to a gene: 13. The germline CDR1 and CDR2 sequences are KGHSH and LQKENI. The CDR3 loop is CASSPYFGTGHLTYEQYF. The CDR3 DNA reads TGTGCCAGCTCACCATACTTCGGGACAGGGCATTTGACCTACGAGCAGTACTTC.

V usage is TRBV29-1 and J usage is TRBJ2-7; 8 bases agree with TRBD1. CDR1 and CDR2 (germline): SQVTM, ANQGSEA. J lost 5 bases, V lost 4 bases, and 10 bases had no gene match. This CDR3 is 14 amino acids long. CDR3 protein: CSVARGDRPHEQYF. DNA for the CDR3: TGCAGCGTTGCGCGAGGGGACAGGCCCCACGAGCAGTACTTC.

V is TRBV11-2 and J is TRBJ1-6; 9 nucleotides align to TRBD1. Germline loops: CDR1 SGHAT, CDR2 FQNNGV. The CDR3 sequence is 15 residues long. The trim removed 5 bases at V and 10 bases at J, leaving 9 bases unmatched. The CDR3 DNA follows: TGTGCCAGCAGCCCACAGGGGGCAACAGGGTCACCCCTCCACTTT. Translation gives CASSPQGATGSPLHF. Full variable domain (rest looked up from reference TRBV11-2 and TRBJ1-6): EAGVAQSPRYKIIEKRQSVAFWCNPISGHATLYWYQQILGQGPKLLIQFQNNGVVDDSQLPKDRFSAERLKGVDSTLKIQPAKLEDSAVYLCASSPQGATGSPLHFGNGTRLTVT.

Concerning this clone itself: Within the sample, other DNA sequences also encode this same CDR3. This sequence joins TRBV6-5 and TRBJ1-1; D may be TRBD1 (5 bases). Germline V gene sequence: CDR1 MNHEY, CDR2 SVGAGI. The CDR3 totals 15 residues. V was pared by 0 bases and J by 0 bases, with 8 bases between. This CDR3 reads CASSYSAGLNTEAFF. In DNA form, the CDR3 reads TGTGCCAGCAGTTACTCGGCAGGGCTGAACACTGAAGCTTTCTTT.

V gene TRBV11-2 combines with J gene TRBJ2-3; 9 bases align to TRBD2. The CDR3 extends over 17 amino acids. The germline gives CDR1 SGHAT, CDR2 FQNNGV. V lost 0 bases and J lost 4; bases outside the gene matches: 8. The CDR3 reads CASSLDSGTSNADTQYF. The CDR3 DNA is TGTGCCAGCAGCTTAGATTCCGGGACTAGCAACGCAGATACGCAGTATTTT.

Here the CDR3 DNA reads TGTGCCAGCAGCCCTCGACCCGGGGAAAACACCATATATTTT. Amino acids: CASSPRPGENTIYF. J is TRBJ1-3 and V is TRBV11-3; D gene unclear. Per germline, CDR1 SGHNT and CDR2 YENEEA. V lost 5 bases and J lost 6, with 14 bases in between. This CDR3 is built from 14 residues.

This clone has only a few counts. The chain couples TRBV14 to TRBJ2-7; TRBD1 agrees at 8 bases. Germline V lookup: CDR1 SGHDN, CDR2 FVKESK. V shed 1 base and J 2 bases; nucleotides not matched to a gene: 4. This CDR3 has 15 amino acids. The CDR3 here is CASSQGQGRTYEQYF. In DNA form, the CDR3 reads TGTGCCAGCAGCCAAGGACAGGGGCGAACCTACGAGCAGTACTTC.